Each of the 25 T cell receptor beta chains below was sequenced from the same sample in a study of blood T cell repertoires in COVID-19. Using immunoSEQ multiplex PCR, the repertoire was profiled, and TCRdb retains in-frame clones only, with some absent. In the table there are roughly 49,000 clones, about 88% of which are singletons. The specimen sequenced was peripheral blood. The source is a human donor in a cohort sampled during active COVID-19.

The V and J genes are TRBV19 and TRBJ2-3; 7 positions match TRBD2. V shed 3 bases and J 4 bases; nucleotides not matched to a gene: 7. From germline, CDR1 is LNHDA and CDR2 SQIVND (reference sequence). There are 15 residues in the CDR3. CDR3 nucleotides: TGTGCCAGTAGTATCGGGGGAGGGCCAGCAGATACGCAGTATTTT. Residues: CASSIGGGPADTQYF.

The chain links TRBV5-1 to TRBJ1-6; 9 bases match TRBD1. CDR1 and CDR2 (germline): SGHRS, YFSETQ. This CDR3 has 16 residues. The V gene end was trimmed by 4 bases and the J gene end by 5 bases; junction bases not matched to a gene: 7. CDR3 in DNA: TGCGCCAGCAGCCAACTAGGACAGGGGAATAATTCACCCCTCCACTTT. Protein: CASSQLGQGNNSPLHF.

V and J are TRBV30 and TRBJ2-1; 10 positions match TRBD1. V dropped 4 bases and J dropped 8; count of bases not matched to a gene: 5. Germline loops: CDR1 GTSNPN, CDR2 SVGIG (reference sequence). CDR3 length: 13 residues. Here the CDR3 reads CAWNRQGADEQFF. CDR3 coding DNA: TGTGCCTGGAATAGACAGGGGGCCGATGAGCAGTTCTTC.

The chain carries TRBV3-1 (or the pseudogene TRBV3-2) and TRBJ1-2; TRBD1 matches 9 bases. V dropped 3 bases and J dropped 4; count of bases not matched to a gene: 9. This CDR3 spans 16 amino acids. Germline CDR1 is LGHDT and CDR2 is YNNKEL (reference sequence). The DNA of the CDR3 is TGTGCCAGCAGCCAGGGACAGGGATCGTTCGGCTATGGCTACACCTTC. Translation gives CASSQGQGSFGYGYTF.

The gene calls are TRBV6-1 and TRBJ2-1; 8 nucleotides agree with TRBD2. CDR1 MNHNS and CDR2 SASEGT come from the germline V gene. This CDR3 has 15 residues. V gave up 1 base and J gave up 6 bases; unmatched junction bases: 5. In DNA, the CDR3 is TGTGCCAGCAGTGAAGTGGGACTAGGATCCAATGAGCAGTTCTTC. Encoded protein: CASSEVGLGSNEQFF.

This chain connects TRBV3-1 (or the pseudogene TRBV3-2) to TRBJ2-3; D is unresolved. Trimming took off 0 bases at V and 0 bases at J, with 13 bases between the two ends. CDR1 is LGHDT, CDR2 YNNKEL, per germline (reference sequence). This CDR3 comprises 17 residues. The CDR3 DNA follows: TGTGCCAGCAGCCAAGAACATCCAGTCCTTAGCACAGATACGCAGTATTTT. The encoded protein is CASSQEHPVLSTDTQYF.

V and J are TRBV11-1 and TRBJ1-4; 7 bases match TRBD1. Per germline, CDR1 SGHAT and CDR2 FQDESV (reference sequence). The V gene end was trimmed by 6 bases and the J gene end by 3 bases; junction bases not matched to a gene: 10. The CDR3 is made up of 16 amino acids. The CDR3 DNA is TGTGCCAGCAGACCTACAGGGGTTGGAGCTAATGAAAAACTGTTTTTT. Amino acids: CASRPTGVGANEKLFF.

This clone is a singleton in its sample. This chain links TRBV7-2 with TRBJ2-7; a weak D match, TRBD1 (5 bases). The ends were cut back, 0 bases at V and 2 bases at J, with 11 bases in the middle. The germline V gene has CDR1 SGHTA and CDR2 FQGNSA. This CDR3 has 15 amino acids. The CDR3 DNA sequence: TGTGCCAGCAGCTTAGCGGCCCAGGGCCCCTACGAGCAGTACTTC. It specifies CASSLAAQGPYEQYF.

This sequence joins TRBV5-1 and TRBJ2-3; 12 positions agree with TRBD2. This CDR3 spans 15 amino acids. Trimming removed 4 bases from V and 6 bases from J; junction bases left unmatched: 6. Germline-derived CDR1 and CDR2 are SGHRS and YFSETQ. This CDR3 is CASSPSGGAPDTQYF. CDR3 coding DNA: TGCGCCAGCAGCCCTAGCGGGGGGGCCCCCGATACGCAGTATTTT.

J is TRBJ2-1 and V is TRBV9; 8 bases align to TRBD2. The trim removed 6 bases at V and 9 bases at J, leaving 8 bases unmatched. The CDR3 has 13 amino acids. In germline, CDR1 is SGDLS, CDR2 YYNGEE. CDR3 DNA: TGTGCCAGCACAGCGGGGGAGGGTGGTGAGCAGTTCTTC. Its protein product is CASTAGEGGEQFF. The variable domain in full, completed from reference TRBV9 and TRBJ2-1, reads DSGVTQTPKHLITATGQRVTLRCSPRSGDLSVYWYQQSLDQGLQFLIQYYNGEERAKGNILERFSAQQFPDLHSELNLSSLELGDSALYFCASTAGEGGEQFFGPGTRLTVL.

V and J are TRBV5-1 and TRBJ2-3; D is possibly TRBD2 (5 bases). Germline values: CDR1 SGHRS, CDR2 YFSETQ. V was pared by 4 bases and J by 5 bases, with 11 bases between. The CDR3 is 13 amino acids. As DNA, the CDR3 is TGCGCCAGCAGCGCGGACTGGGGAGATACGCAGTATTTT. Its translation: CASSADWGDTQYF.

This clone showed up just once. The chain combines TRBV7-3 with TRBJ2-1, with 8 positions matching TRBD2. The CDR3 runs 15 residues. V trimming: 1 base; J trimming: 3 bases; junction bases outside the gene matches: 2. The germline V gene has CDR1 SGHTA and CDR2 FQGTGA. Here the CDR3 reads CASSLMSGSYNEQFF. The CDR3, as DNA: TGTGCCAGCAGCTTAATGAGCGGGAGCTACAATGAGCAGTTCTTC.

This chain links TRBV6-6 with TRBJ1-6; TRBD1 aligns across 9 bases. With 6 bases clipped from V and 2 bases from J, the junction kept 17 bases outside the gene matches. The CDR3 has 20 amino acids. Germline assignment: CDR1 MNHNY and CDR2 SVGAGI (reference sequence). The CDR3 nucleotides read TGTGCCAGCAGCCGAGATCGACCGGGACAGGGATTTACCTATAATTCACCCCTCCACTTT. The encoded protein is CASSRDRPGQGFTYNSPLHF.

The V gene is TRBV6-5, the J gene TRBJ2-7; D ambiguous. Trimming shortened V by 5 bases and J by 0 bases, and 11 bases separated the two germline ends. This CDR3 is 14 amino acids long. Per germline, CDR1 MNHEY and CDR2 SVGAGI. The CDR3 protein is CASSLSPTSYEQYF. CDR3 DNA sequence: TGTGCCAGCAGTCTTAGCCCAACCTCCTACGAGCAGTACTTC.

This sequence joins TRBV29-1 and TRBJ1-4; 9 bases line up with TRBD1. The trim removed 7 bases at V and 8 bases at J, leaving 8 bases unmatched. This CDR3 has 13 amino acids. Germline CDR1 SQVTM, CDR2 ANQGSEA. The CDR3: CSASTGGEEKLFF. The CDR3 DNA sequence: TGCAGCGCATCGACAGGGGGTGAGGAAAAACTGTTTTTT. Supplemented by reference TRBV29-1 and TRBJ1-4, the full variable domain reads SAVISQKPSRDICQRGTSLTIQCQVDSQVTMMFWYRQQPGQSLTLIATANQGSEATYESGFVIDKFPISRPNLTFSTLTVSNMSPEDSSIYLCSASTGGEEKLFFGSGTQLSVL.

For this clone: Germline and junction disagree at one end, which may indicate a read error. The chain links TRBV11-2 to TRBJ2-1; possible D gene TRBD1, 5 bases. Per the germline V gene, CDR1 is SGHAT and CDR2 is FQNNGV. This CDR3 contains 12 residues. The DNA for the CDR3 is TGTGCCAGCACCCTTACAAGGGGAAGTCTAGTCTTC. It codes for CASTLTRGSLVF.

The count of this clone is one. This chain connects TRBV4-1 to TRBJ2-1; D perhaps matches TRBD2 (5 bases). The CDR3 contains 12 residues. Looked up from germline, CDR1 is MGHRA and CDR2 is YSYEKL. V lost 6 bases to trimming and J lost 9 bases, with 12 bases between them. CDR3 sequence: CASSHIEGEQFF. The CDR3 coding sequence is TGCGCCAGCAGTCACATCGAGGGTGAGCAGTTCTTC.

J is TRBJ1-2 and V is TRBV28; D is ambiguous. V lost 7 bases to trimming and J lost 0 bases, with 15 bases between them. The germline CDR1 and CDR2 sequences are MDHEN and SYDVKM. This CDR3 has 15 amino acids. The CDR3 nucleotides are TGTGCCAGCACCCGAGGGTCCATTACTAACTATGGCTACACCTTC. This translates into CASTRGSITNYGYTF.

The CDR3 spells CASRRLGPSTDTQYF. Written as DNA, the CDR3 is TGTGCCAGCAGGCGACTAGGGCCCAGCACAGATACGCAGTATTTT. The chain recombines TRBV5-6 with TRBJ2-3; perhaps TRBD2 as D (6 bases). V gave up 5 bases and J gave up 0 bases, with 13 bases separating them. Germline assignment: CDR1 SGHDT and CDR2 YYEEEE. This CDR3 has 15 amino acids.

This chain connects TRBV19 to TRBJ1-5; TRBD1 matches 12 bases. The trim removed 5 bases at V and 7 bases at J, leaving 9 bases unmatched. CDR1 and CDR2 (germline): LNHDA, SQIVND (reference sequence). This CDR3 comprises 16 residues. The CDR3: CASSLRDRGRGQPQHF. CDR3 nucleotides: TGTGCCAGTAGTCTCCGGGACAGGGGGCGCGGACAGCCCCAGCATTTT.

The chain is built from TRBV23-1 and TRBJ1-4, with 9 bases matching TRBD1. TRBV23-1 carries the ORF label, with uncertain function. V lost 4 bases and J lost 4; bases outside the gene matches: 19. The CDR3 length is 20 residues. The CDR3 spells CASSRHISWTGVFVNEKLFF. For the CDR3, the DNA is TGCGCCAGCAGTCGACACATTAGCTGGACAGGGGTCTTTGTTAATGAAAAACTGTTTTTT.

CDR3: CASSLFQGGQPQHF. DNA for the CDR3: TGTGCCAGCAGCTTATTTCAGGGAGGGCAGCCCCAGCATTTT. The chain recombines TRBV7-2 with TRBJ1-5, with a tentative D call TRBD1 (5 bases). Deletions cut 2 bases from V and 7 bases from J, with 12 bases between. The CDR3 sequence is 14 residues long. The V gene's germline CDR1 is SGHTA and CDR2 FQGNSA.

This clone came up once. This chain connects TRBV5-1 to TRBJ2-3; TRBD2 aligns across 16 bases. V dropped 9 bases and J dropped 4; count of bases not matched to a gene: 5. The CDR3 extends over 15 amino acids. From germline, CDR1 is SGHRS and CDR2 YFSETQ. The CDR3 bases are TGCGCCACCGGGACTAGCGGGGGGGTCGCAGATACGCAGTATTTT. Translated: CATGTSGGVADTQYF.

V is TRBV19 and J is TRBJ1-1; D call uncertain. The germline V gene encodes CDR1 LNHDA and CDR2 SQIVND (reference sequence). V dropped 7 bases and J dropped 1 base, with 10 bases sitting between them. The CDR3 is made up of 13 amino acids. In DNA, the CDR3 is TGTGCCAGTACCATATACTCGAACACTGAAGCTTTCTTT. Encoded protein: CASTIYSNTEAFF. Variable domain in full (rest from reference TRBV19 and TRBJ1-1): DGGITQSPKYLFRKEGQNVTLSCEQNLNHDAMYWYRQDPGQGLRLIYYSQIVNDFQKGDIAEGYSVSREKKESFPLTVTSAQKNPTAFYLCASTIYSNTEAFFGQGTRLTVV.

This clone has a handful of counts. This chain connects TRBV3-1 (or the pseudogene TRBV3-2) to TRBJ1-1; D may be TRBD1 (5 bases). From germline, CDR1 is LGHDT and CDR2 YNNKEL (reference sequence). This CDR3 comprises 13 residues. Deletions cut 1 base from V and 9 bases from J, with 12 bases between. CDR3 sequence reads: CASSQARQPQAFF. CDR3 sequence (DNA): TGTGCCAGCAGCCAAGCCCGACAGCCGCAAGCTTTCTTT.